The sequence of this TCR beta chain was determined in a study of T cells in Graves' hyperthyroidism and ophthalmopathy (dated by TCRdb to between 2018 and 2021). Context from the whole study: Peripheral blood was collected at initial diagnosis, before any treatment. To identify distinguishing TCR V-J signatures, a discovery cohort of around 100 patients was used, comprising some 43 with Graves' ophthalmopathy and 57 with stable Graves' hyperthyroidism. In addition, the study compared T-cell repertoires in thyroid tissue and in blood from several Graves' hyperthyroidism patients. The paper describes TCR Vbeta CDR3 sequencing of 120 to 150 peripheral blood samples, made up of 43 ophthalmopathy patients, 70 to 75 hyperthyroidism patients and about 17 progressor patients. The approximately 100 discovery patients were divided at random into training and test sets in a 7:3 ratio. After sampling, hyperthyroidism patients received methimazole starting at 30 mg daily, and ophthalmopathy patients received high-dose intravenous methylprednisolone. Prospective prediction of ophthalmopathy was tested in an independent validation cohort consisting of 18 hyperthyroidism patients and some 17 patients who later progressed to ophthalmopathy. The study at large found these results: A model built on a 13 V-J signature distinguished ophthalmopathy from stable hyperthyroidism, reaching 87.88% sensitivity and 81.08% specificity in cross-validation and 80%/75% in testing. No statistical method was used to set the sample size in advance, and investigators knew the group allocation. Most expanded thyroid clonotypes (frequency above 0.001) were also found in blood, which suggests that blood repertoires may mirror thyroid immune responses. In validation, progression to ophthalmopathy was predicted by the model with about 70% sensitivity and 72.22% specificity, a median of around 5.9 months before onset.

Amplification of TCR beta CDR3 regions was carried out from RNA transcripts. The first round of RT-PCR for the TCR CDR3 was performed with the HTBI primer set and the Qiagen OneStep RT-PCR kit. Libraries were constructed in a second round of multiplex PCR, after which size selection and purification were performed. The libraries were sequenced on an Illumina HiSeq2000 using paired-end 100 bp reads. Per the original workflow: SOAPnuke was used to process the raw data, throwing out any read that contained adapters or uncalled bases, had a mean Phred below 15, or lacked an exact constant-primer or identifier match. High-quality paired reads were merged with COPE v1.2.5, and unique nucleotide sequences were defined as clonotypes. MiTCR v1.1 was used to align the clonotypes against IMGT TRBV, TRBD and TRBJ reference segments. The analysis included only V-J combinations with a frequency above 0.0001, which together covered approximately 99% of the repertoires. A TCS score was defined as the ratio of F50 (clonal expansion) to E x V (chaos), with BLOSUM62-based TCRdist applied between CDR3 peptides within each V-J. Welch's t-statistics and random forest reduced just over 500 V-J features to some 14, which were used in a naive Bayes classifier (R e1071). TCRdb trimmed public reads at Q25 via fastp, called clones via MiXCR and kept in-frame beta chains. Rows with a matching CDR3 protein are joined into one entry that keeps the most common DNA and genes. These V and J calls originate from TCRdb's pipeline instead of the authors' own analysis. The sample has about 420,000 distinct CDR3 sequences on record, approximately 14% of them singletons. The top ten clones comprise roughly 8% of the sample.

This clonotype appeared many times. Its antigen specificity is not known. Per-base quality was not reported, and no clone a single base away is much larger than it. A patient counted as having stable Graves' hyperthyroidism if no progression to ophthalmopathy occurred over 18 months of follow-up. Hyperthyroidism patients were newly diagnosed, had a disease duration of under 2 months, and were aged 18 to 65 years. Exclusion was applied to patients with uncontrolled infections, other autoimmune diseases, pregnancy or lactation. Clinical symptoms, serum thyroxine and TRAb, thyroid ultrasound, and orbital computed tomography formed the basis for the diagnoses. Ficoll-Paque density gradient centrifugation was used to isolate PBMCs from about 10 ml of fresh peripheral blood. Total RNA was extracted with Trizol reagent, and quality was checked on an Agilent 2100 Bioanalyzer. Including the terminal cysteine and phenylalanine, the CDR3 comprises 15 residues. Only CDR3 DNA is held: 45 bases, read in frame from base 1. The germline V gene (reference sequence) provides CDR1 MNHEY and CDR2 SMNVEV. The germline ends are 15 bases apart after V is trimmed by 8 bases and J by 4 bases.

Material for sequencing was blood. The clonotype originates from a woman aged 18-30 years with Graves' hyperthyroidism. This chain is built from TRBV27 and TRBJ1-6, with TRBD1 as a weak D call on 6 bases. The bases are TGTGCCAGCCAACGACAGGCACTTTATAATTCACCCCTCCACTTT. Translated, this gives CASQRQALYNSPLHF.